The 26 T cell receptor beta chains below were found in one sample sequenced in a study of human T cells and chemical hapten exposure. The time point here: pre-sensitization, week 0. Treatment here: therapeutic diphenylcyclopropenone sensitization with weekly scalp DPC. TCRdb reanalysed the RACE reads using MiXCR and keeps one entry per CDR3 protein. The sample contains around 300,000 distinct CDR3 sequences, around 5% of which appear only once. The source material was whole blood, sampled in connection with sensitization to the hapten diphenylcyclopropenone (DPC). All receptors derive from a woman aged 18-30 years with alopecia areata. Some clones in this sample may be carry-over from other donors' samples.

In the case of this clonotype: The junction and the germline gene differ at one end; a read error may be behind it. The chain couples TRBV27 to TRBJ1-5; 7 nucleotides line up with TRBD1. The CDR3 spans 17 residues. CDR1 and CDR2 (germline): MNHEY, SMNVEV (reference sequence). This CDR3 reads CASSLSGQSLSNQSQHF. In DNA, the CDR3 is TGTGCCAGCAGTTTATCGGGACAGTCCCTTAGCAATCAGTCCCAGCATTTT.

This chain uses TRBV24-1 with TRBJ2-5, with D uncertain. Germline V gives CDR1 KGHDR, CDR2 SFDVKD. The CDR3 contains 13 residues. V gave up 5 bases and J gave up 0 bases, with 6 bases separating them. Here the CDR3 reads CATSVPNQETQYF. The DNA for the CDR3 is TGTGCCACCAGTGTTCCTAACCAAGAGACCCAGTACTTC.

The table lists this clonotype with many counts. This chain uses TRBV6-2 or TRBV6-3 with TRBJ2-4; 7 positions match TRBD1. Germline loops: CDR1 MNHEY, CDR2 SVGEGT. V trimming: 4 bases; J trimming: 9 bases; junction bases outside the gene matches: 9. The CDR3 extends over 14 amino acids. The CDR3 reads CASSSRQGVGIQYF. The CDR3 DNA reads TGTGCCAGCAGTTCGAGACAGGGTGTCGGCATTCAGTACTTC.

This rearrangement joins TRBV5-1 to TRBJ2-5; 10 bases are a match to TRBD1. V shed 3 bases and J 1 base; nucleotides not matched to a gene: 6. Germline V gives CDR1 SGHRS, CDR2 YFSETQ. The CDR3 loop spans 16 amino acids. The CDR3 here is CASSSPDRGLQETQYF. The CDR3 region has the DNA TGCGCCAGCAGCTCACCAGACAGGGGGCTCCAAGAGACCCAGTACTTC.

This clonotype was found a few times. The chain carries TRBV4-2 and TRBJ1-2; tentatively, D is TRBD1 (6 bases). Trimming left V 3 bases short and J 0 bases short, with 11 bases between. The germline V gene has CDR1 LGHNA and CDR2 YNFKEQ. The CDR3 runs to 15 residues. The CDR3 protein is CASSHMDRTNYGYTF. In DNA form, the CDR3 reads TGTGCCAGCAGCCACATGGACAGAACTAACTATGGCTACACCTTC.

This clonotype was seen at least ten times. The chain is built from TRBV20-1 and TRBJ1-1, with D possibly being TRBD1 (5 bases). This CDR3 spans 13 amino acids. V gave up 3 bases and J gave up 4 bases, with 12 bases separating them. The V gene's germline CDR1 is DFQATT and CDR2 SNEGSKA (reference sequence). CDR3 amino acids: CSARGLVGTEAFF. The CDR3 region has the DNA TGCAGTGCTAGGGGGCTTGTTGGCACTGAAGCTTTCTTT.

This clonotype has more than one count but fewer than ten. This chain links TRBV7-2 with TRBJ2-3; 7 positions agree with TRBD1. The J segment lost 10 bases and the V segment lost 5 bases, leaving 21 bases of the junction unmatched. The CDR3 totals 17 residues. The V gene's germline CDR1 is SGHTA and CDR2 FQGNSA. CDR3 sequence (DNA): TGTGCCAGCAGCCCCCCCACCGGGACAGATCGAGTTTCCCCGCAGTATTTT. It translates to CASSPPTGTDRVSPQYF.

The chain combines TRBV11-3 with TRBJ2-3, with 13 bases matching TRBD2. V shed 5 bases, J shed 4 bases, and the junction held 6 bases outside the gene matches. This CDR3 has 16 residues. From germline, CDR1 is SGHNT and CDR2 YENEEA. The CDR3, as DNA: TGTGCCAGCAGCCCCACCGGGACTAGCGGGGCAGATACGCAGTATTTT. Translation: CASSPTGTSGADTQYF.

The chain recombines TRBV27 with TRBJ2-7; 8 positions agree with TRBD1. CDR1 is MNHEY and CDR2 is SMNVEV in the germline V gene (reference sequence). This CDR3 is built from 15 residues. V lost 4 bases, J lost 6 bases, and 11 bases stayed unmatched. The CDR3 reads CASSSTGAGYGEQYF. The CDR3 DNA reads TGTGCCAGCAGTTCGACAGGGGCCGGGTACGGCGAGCAGTACTTC.

This chain joins TRBV3-1 and TRBJ1-5, with D hard to call. In germline, CDR1 is LGHDT, CDR2 YNNKEL (reference sequence). Trimming removed 1 base from V and 5 bases from J, with 9 bases in between. CDR3 length equals 14 residues. The CDR3 loop is CASSQAAGYQPQHF. CDR3 bases: TGTGCCAGCAGCCAAGCGGCAGGCTATCAGCCCCAGCATTTT.

This clonotype appeared a few times. The chain joins TRBV24-1 to TRBJ2-3; the D is unclear. The CDR3 runs 13 residues. Trimming cost V 6 bases and J 2 bases, with 8 bases left between them. Germline V lookup: CDR1 KGHDR, CDR2 SFDVKD. The CDR3 nucleotides are TGTGCCACCAGTCACCCGCCCACAGATACGCAGTATTTT. Translation: CATSHPPTDTQYF.

The chain links TRBV5-1 to TRBJ2-3; D unclear. Trimming pared 0 bases from V and 4 bases from J, leaving 9 bases between. Germline CDR1 and CDR2: SGHRS and YFSETQ. CDR3 length: 14 amino acids. This chain's CDR3 is CASSLGSQADTQYF. The CDR3 nucleotides are TGCGCCAGCAGCTTGGGATCCCAAGCAGATACGCAGTATTTT.

V gene TRBV21-1 combines with J gene TRBJ1-1; TRBD1, as called in the table, went unchecked against the DNA. TRBV21-1 is classified as a pseudogene. CDR3 size: 15 residues. In DNA form, the CDR3 reads TGTGCCAGCAGCAAAGGCGCACAGGGGATTGTTGAAGCTTTCTTT. Its protein is CASSKGAQGIVEAFF.

The rearrangement joins TRBV6-6 to TRBJ2-5; D not certain. Germline CDR1 MNHNY, CDR2 SVGAGI (reference sequence). The V and J ends lost 0 bases and 7 bases respectively, with 6 bases between them. The CDR3 has 12 residues. CDR3 sequence: CASSYSRSTQYF. DNA of the CDR3: TGTGCCAGCAGTTACTCGAGGTCGACCCAGTACTTC.

The V and J genes are TRBV7-2 and TRBJ1-5; a weak D match, TRBD1 (5 bases). The CDR3 sequence is 15 residues long. Germline lookup yields CDR1 SGHTA and CDR2 FQGNSA. The ends were cut back, 3 bases at V and 4 bases at J, with 13 bases in the middle. The CDR3 spells CASSLWGGRNQPQHF. In DNA form, the CDR3 reads TGTGCCAGCAGCTTGTGGGGCGGCAGAAATCAGCCCCAGCATTTT.

This clonotype occurred a few times. J is TRBJ2-3 and V is TRBV12-3 or TRBV12-4; 8 bases agree with TRBD2. V lost 8 bases, J lost 9 bases, and 13 bases stayed unmatched. There are 14 residues in the CDR3. CDR3 amino acids: CASRGGTSGETQYF. In DNA, the CDR3 is TGTGCCAGCCGGGGGGGGACTTCAGGGGAGACGCAGTATTTT.

This clonotype was observed a few times. The V and J genes are TRBV4-1 and TRBJ1-5; D perhaps matches TRBD1 (5 bases). There are 14 residues in the CDR3. With 6 bases removed from V and 6 bases from J, the gap between germline ends came to 15 bases. The V gene's germline CDR1 is MGHRA and CDR2 YSYEKL. The CDR3 bases are TGCGCCAGCAGGTCCCAGGGCGGCGGTCAGCCCCAGCATTTT. Translating it yields CASRSQGGGQPQHF.

V usage is TRBV20-1 and J usage is TRBJ2-3; D remains ambiguous. Germline V gives CDR1 DFQATT, CDR2 SNEGSKA (reference sequence). The V end was cut by 5 bases, the J end by 0 bases, with 3 bases between. The CDR3 is 11 residues long. The chain's CDR3 is CSAGSTDTQYF. The CDR3 bases are TGCAGTGCTGGTAGCACAGATACGCAGTATTTT.

This clonotype was seen many times. V is TRBV28 and J is TRBJ1-1, with D unclear. The germline V and J ends were trimmed by 6 bases and 3 bases, with 14 bases remaining between them. Looked up from germline, CDR1 is MDHEN and CDR2 is SYDVKM. The CDR3 covers 14 residues. The CDR3 coding sequence is TGTGCCAGCAGCTTGGTAGGACGGTACACTGAAGCTTTCTTT. Amino acid sequence: CASSLVGRYTEAFF.

The chain joins TRBV7-9 to TRBJ1-4; a weak D match, TRBD1 (5 bases). The CDR3 is made up of 15 amino acids. The ends were cut back, 1 base at V and 7 bases at J, with 13 bases in the middle. Per germline, CDR1 SEHNR and CDR2 FQNEAQ (reference sequence). CDR3 in amino acids: CASSLGDSGGEKLFF. DNA for the CDR3: TGTGCCAGCAGCTTAGGAGACAGCGGAGGTGAAAAACTGTTTTTT.

The V call is TRBV6-5, the J call TRBJ1-4; 8 nucleotides agree with TRBD1. The trim removed 6 bases at V and 4 bases at J, leaving 7 bases unmatched. This CDR3 spans 15 amino acids. Germline CDR1 reads MNHEY; CDR2 reads SVGAGI. The CDR3 nucleotides are TGTGCCAGCAGACCGACAGGGGCCCTTAATGAAAAACTGTTTTTT. Translation: CASRPTGALNEKLFF.

This clonotype has a handful of counts. CDR3 sequence (DNA): TGTGCCAGCAGAGGGACTAGCGGAATATCCACAGATACGCAGTATTTT. It is translated as CASRGTSGISTDTQYF. The chain carries TRBV27 and TRBJ2-3, with 11 positions matching TRBD2. J lost 2 bases, V lost 6 bases, and 7 bases had no gene match. The CDR3 is made up of 16 amino acids. Germline loops: CDR1 MNHEY, CDR2 SMNVEV (reference sequence).

The rearrangement links TRBV4-1 to TRBJ2-6; possibly TRBD1 for D (6 bases). The V and J ends lost 3 bases and 4 bases respectively, with 22 bases between them. The CDR3 runs to 19 residues. Germline V gene lookup returns CDR1 MGHRA and CDR2 YSYEKL. The CDR3 loop reads CASSQRQVGVRKGANVLTF. DNA for the CDR3: TGCGCCAGCAGCCAGAGACAGGTTGGTGTAAGGAAGGGGGCCAACGTCCTGACTTTC.

This clonotype was observed at least ten times. This rearrangement joins TRBV12-3 or TRBV12-4 to TRBJ2-1, with a possible D match to TRBD2 (6 bases). V was trimmed by 1 base and J by 9 bases, leaving 13 bases between them. CDR3 size: 14 residues. CDR3 protein: CASSLEPGDSEQFF. The DNA of the CDR3 is TGTGCCAGCAGTTTAGAGCCGGGAGATTCTGAGCAGTTCTTC.

This chain joins TRBV28 and TRBJ2-7; D possibly uses TRBD1 or TRBD2 (5 bases each). This CDR3 region has 14 residues. CDR1 is MDHEN and CDR2 is SYDVKM in the germline V gene. With 5 bases removed from V and 1 base from J, the gap between germline ends came to 12 bases. This CDR3 is CASSNDWGSYEQYF. CDR3 in DNA: TGTGCCAGCAGTAACGACTGGGGGTCCTACGAGCAGTACTTC.

This clonotype was counted ten times or more. The chain has TRBV14 and TRBJ1-2; D not certain. Trimming stripped 2 bases from V and 8 bases from J, with 15 bases between. Germline V gene sequence: CDR1 SGHDN, CDR2 FVKESK. This CDR3 region has 14 residues. The CDR3 DNA reads as TGTGCCAGCAGCCAATCAGTAGGGCCTGGGGGCTACACCTTC. Its protein product is CASSQSVGPGGYTF.